The 9 T cell receptor beta chains below all came from one sample that was sequenced in a study of immune characterization of retroperitoneal liposarcoma. TCRdb reanalysed the PCR reads using MiXCR and keeps one entry per CDR3 protein. Among around 10,000 distinct CDR3 sequences, roughly 20% were seen once, and the ten largest hold 8.9%. The sequenced sample was blood. The receptor source for this set is a female donor with retroperitoneal liposarcoma.

In its sample, this clonotype ranks as large. This chain joins TRBV6-1 and TRBJ2-5, with TRBD2 matching 9 bases. Looked up from germline, CDR1 is MNHNS and CDR2 is SASEGT. The CDR3 is 14 residues long. After removal of 4 bases from V and 2 bases from J, the junction contained 2 bases not matched to a gene. The CDR3 DNA is TGTGCCAGCAGTGGGGCGGGAGGGCAAGAGACCCAGTACTTC. Translating it yields CASSGAGGQETQYF.

This clonotype is termed medium-sized (0.01 to 0.1%). V and J are TRBV6-4 and TRBJ2-1; D gene unclear. The CDR3 has 14 residues. Germline CDR1 and CDR2: MRHNA and SNTAGT. V was clipped by 6 bases and J by 9 bases, with 18 bases between them. The CDR3 nucleotides read TGTGCCAGCAGCGCCCTGAGCCCTTCAGGTGAGCAGTTCTTC. This gives the protein CASSALSPSGEQFF.

The table lists this clonotype with a count of one. The gene calls are TRBV5-6 and TRBJ2-2; TRBD2 agrees at 8 bases. The junction had 6 bases not matched to a gene; V was cut back by 4 bases and J by 4 bases. The CDR3 contains 15 residues. The germline V gene encodes CDR1 SGHDT and CDR2 YYEEEE. DNA of the CDR3: TGTGCCAGCAGCCATAGCGGGGCCGGCACCGGGGAGCTGTTTTTT. Residues: CASSHSGAGTGELFF.

This clonotype counts as medium-sized (0.01 to 0.1%). V and J are TRBV11-2 and TRBJ2-2; no definite D call. The V end lost 5 bases, the J end lost 6 bases, and 13 bases lay between the germline ends. This CDR3 region has 14 residues. From germline, CDR1 is SGHAT and CDR2 FQNNGV. CDR3 in amino acids: CASSQFGRPGELFF. The CDR3 region has the DNA TGTGCCAGCAGCCAGTTTGGCCGACCCGGGGAGCTGTTTTTT.

This chain joins TRBV4-1 and TRBJ2-5; maybe TRBD1 (5 bases). Germline V gene data show CDR1 as MGHRA and CDR2 as YSYEKL. With 4 bases removed from V and 2 bases from J, the gap between germline ends came to 14 bases. This CDR3 has 15 amino acids. CDR3 protein: CASSLHQGGQETQYF. CDR3 DNA: TGCGCCAGCAGCCTTCACCAGGGCGGACAAGAGACCCAGTACTTC.

CDR3 region: CATSLAGEPYNEQYF. CDR3 coding DNA: TGTGCCACCAGTCTGGCGGGAGAGCCCTACAATGAGCAGTACTTC. The V call is TRBV24-1, the J call TRBJ2-1, with 7 bases that match TRBD2. Near its end, the DNA agrees better with TRBJ2-7, so the J call may be wrong. CDR3 length equals 15 residues. Germline V lookup: CDR1 KGHDR, CDR2 SFDVKD.

The V gene is TRBV15, the J gene TRBJ2-1; 7 positions match TRBD2. Per germline, CDR1 LNHNV and CDR2 YYDKDF (reference sequence). After removal of 1 base from V and 1 base from J, the junction contained 1 base not matched to a gene. This CDR3 spans 15 amino acids. The CDR3 sequence: CATSRVGGSYNEQFF. DNA for the CDR3: TGTGCCACCAGCAGAGTCGGGGGGTCCTACAATGAGCAGTTCTTC.

This clonotype was seen a few times. This rearrangement joins TRBV6-6 to TRBJ2-1; 12 nucleotides match TRBD2. Germline V lookup: CDR1 MNHNY, CDR2 SVGAGI (reference sequence). With V trimmed by 5 bases and J by 7 bases, 3 bases remained unmatched. The CDR3 loop spans 14 amino acids. CDR3: CASSTTSGRNEQFF. The CDR3 nucleotides read TGTGCCAGCAGTACGACTAGCGGGAGAAATGAGCAGTTCTTC.

Remarks on this clonotype: A much larger clone differs by one base, so this may be a read error. The V gene is TRBV7-8, the J gene TRBJ1-6; 8 nucleotides line up with TRBD1. The CDR3 contains 16 residues. Germline V CDR1 and CDR2: SGHVS, FQNEAQ. After removal of 2 bases from V and 9 bases from J, the junction contained 9 bases not matched to a gene. The CDR3 nucleotides read TGTGCCAGCAGCTTAACGGACAGGGTCGGGAGTTCACCCCTCCACTTT. This codes for CASSLTDRVGSSPLHF.